The clone carrying this T cell receptor beta chain was counted once. The entry originates in a study of blood T cell repertoires in COVID-19. Germline V gene lookup returns CDR1 MNHEY and CDR2 SVGEGT. The CDR3 has 16 amino acids. The V segment lost 0 bases and the J segment 4 bases; nucleotides outside the gene matches: 3. In the original analysis: Reference gene primer amplification yielded estimated nucleated cell counts. The data were produced by immunoSEQ multiplex PCR, yet TCRdb's version contains in-frame clones alone and is incomplete. V, J and clone size are taken as reported in that table, and D and trimming were inferred from the DNA itself. The data contain 81,000 or so clones, about 85% of them seen just once; the ten biggest clones take up about 12%.

The sample consisted of peripheral blood. This sequence joins TRBV6-2 or TRBV6-3 and TRBJ2-3, with 11 bases aligning to TRBD2. This receptor was taken from a woman between 65 and 79 years old with active or convalescent COVID-19. CDR3 DNA: TGTGCCAGCAGTTACTCGCCTAGCGGGAGGTCAGATACGCAGTATTTT. Amino acid sequence: CASSYSPSGRSDTQYF.